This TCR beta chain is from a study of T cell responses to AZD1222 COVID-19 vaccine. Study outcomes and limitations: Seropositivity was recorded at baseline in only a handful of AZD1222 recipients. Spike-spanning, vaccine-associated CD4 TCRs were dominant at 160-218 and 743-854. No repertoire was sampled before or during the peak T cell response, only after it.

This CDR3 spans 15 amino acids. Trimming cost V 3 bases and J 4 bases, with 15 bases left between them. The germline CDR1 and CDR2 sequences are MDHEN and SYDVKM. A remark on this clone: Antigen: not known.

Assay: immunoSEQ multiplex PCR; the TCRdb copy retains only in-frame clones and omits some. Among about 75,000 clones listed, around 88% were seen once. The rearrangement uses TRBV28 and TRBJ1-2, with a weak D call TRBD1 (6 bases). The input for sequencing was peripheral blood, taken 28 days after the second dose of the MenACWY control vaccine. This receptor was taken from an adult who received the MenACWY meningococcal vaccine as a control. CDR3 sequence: CASSFGQGTFYGYTF. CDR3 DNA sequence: TGTGCCAGCAGTTTTGGGCAGGGGACCTTCTATGGCTACACCTTC.